A single T cell receptor beta chain is shown here with its context. The data originate from a study of T cell changes during pregnancy in multiple sclerosis. The repertoire was sequenced with immunoSEQ multiplex PCR; TCRdb's copy has only in-frame clones and lacks some. The data hold 57,000 or so clones, with nearly 90% observed a single time. CDR1 and CDR2 (germline): SGDLS, YYNGEE. The J segment lost 4 bases and the V segment lost 0 bases, leaving 5 bases of the junction unmatched. The CDR3 extends over 15 amino acids. This rearrangement joins TRBV9 to TRBJ1-2, with 8 bases fitting TRBD1. This TCR was recovered from a female donor with multiple sclerosis, enrolled in a pregnancy study. This specimen consisted of peripheral blood, obtained in the first trimester of pregnancy. CDR3 sequence: CASSVGQGAGYGYTF. The DNA of the CDR3 is TGTGCCAGCAGCGTAGGTCAGGGGGCAGGCTATGGCTACACCTTC.